A selection of T cell receptor beta chains follows, all from one sample in a study of human T cells and chemical hapten exposure. One entry per CDR3 protein results from TCRdb running MiXCR on the RACE reads. The data show roughly 50,000 distinct CDR3 sequences, 9.6% seen once. The source material was whole blood, sampled in connection with sensitization to the hapten diphenylcyclopropenone (DPC). The receptors were sampled from a woman aged 25 to 39 with alopecia areata. Some clones in this sample may be carry-over from other donors' samples. Each CDR3 is given with its conserved first and last residue. D genes are given only for firm matches. A row's size may be missing; if present it is once, few, many or a size class.

clone size,V gene,J gene,D gene,CDR3 protein,CDR3 DNA
few,TRBV6-6,TRBJ2-2,TRBD2,CASLLADNTGELFF,TGTGCCAGCCTCCTAGCGGACAACACCGGGGAGCTGTTTTTT
few,TRBV4-3,TRBJ1-4,NA,CASSADGTTTCNEKLFF,TGCGCCAGCAGCGCAGATGGGACGACGACCTGTAATGAAAAACTGTTTTTT
once,TRBV12-3/TRBV12-4,TRBJ1-5,NA,CASRRSGGPQHF,TGTGCCAGCAGACGGAGCGGGGGGCCCCAGCATTTT
NA,TRBV13,TRBJ1-2,TRBD1,CASSLKGAPGYTF,TGTGCCAGCAGCTTAAAGGGGGCGCCTGGCTACACCTTC
NA,TRBV29-1,TRBJ2-7,NA,CSVGGTLRSSYEQYF,TGCAGCGTCGGGGGAACGCTAAGGAGCTCCTACGAGCAGTACTTC
many,TRBV29-1,TRBJ1-4,TRBD1,CSVGDRETNEKLFF,TGCAGCGTTGGGGACAGGGAAACTAATGAAAAACTGTTTTTT
NA,TRBV12-3/TRBV12-4,TRBJ2-3,NA,CASSLAGSETGDTQYF,TGTGCCAGCAGTTTAGCGGGATCGGAAACGGGGGATACGCAGTATTTT
many,TRBV18,TRBJ1-1,NA,CASSPQGDTEAFF,TGTGCCAGCTCACCACAGGGGGATACTGAAGCTTTCTTT
many,TRBV7-9,TRBJ1-1,NA,CASSRPNTEAFF,TGTGCCAGCAGCCGCCCGAACACTGAAGCTTTCTTT
few,TRBV4-1,TRBJ2-1,NA,CASSQVGGRYEQFF,TGCGCCAGCAGCCAAGTCGGAGGGAGGTATGAGCAGTTCTTC
NA,TRBV15,TRBJ2-3,NA,CATSRVARTRSTDTQYF,TGTGCCACCAGCAGAGTGGCCAGGACCAGGAGCACAGATACGCAGTATTTT
few,TRBV5-1,TRBJ2-3,NA,CASSLEVKTDTQYF,TGCGCCAGCAGCTTGGAAGTTAAAACAGATACGCAGTATTTT
NA,TRBV10-3,TRBJ2-1,NA,CAIDPKGVRSSYNEQFF,TGTGCCATCGACCCCAAGGGGGTCCGGAGCTCCTACAATGAGCAGTTCTTC
many,TRBV7-2,TRBJ2-3,TRBD2,CASSYGLAGGTDTQYF,TGTGCCAGCAGTTACGGACTAGCGGGGGGCACAGATACGCAGTATTTT
few,TRBV20-1,TRBJ2-1,NA,CSAMSRIIRDEQFF,TGCAGTGCTATGAGCCGAATCATTAGGGATGAGCAGTTCTTC
NA,TRBV30,TRBJ2-3,TRBD2,CAWSSTGTSGADTQYF,TGTGCCTGGAGTTCTACCGGGACTAGTGGCGCAGATACGCAGTATTTT
NA,TRBV7-7,TRBJ2-7,TRBD1,CASSRTGGPDEQYF,TGTGCTAGCAGCCGGACAGGGGGACCAGACGAGCAGTACTTC
NA,TRBV27,TRBJ1-6,NA,CASSLSAAGSGASPLHF,TGTGCCAGCAGTTTATCGGCGGCAGGATCTGGTGCTTCACCCCTCCACTTT
many,TRBV18,TRBJ1-2,NA,CASSPRSTGGPDYTF,TGTGCCAGCTCACCACGGTCAACTGGGGGCCCGGACTACACCTTC
many,TRBV29-1,TRBJ1-2,TRBD1,CSVEGTGQGGYTF,TGCAGCGTTGAAGGGACAGGGCAGGGCGGCTACACCTTC
few,TRBV6-2/TRBV6-3,TRBJ1-6,NA,CASSYIPGSSYNSPLHF,TGTGCCAGCAGTTACATCCCAGGGAGCAGCTATAATTCACCCCTCCACTTT
NA,TRBV5-1,TRBJ1-4,NA,CASSLVTGEGEKLFF,TGCGCCAGCAGCTTGGTGACAGGTGAAGGTGAAAAACTGTTTTTT
few,TRBV10-2,TRBJ2-2,NA,CASSDSLGQRTNTGELFF,TGCGCCAGCAGTGATTCCCTAGGACAAAGGACGAACACCGGGGAGCTGTTTTTT
few,TRBV4-3,TRBJ1-4,NA,CASSQERQENEKLFF,TGCGCCAGCAGCCAAGAACGGCAGGAGAATGAAAAACTGTTTTTT
NA,TRBV5-1,TRBJ1-1,TRBD1,CASSPRTGGASNEAFF,TGCGCCAGCAGCCCGAGGACAGGGGGCGCATCAAATGAAGCTTTCTTT
many,TRBV12-5,TRBJ1-4,NA,CASGPGTVNEKLFF,TGTGCTAGTGGCCCCGGGACGGTGAATGAAAAACTGTTTTTT
few,TRBV7-2,TRBJ2-5,NA,CATSGERQETQYF,TGTGCCACCTCAGGGGAGCGGCAAGAGACCCAGTACTTC
few,TRBV4-1,TRBJ2-5,TRBD2,CASSYPGRVQETQYF,TGCGCCAGCAGCTACCCGGGGAGGGTCCAAGAGACCCAGTACTTC
NA,TRBV10-3,TRBJ2-1,NA,CAMRSQEHNEQFF,TGTGCCATGAGGTCCCAGGAACACAATGAGCAGTTCTTC
many,TRBV21-1,TRBJ1-5,NA,CASSKVLDRDLSNQPQHF,TGTGCCAGCAGCAAAGTCCTGGACAGGGATCTGAGCAATCAGCCCCAGCATTTT
NA,TRBV7-8,TRBJ1-1,NA,CASSLGVGPGRTEAFF,TGTGCCAGCAGCTTGGGGGTGGGGCCGGGACGGACTGAAGCTTTCTTT
few,TRBV6-2/TRBV6-3,TRBJ2-1,NA,CASSYVSGQQFF,TGTGCCAGCAGTTACGTGTCAGGGCAGCAGTTCTTC
few,TRBV11-3,TRBJ2-1,NA,CASSGGNEQFF,TGTGCCAGCAGCGGTGGCAATGAGCAGTTCTTC
many,TRBV12-3/TRBV12-4,TRBJ2-1,NA,CASSLEGWGYNEQFF,TGTGCCAGCAGTTTGGAGGGGTGGGGGTACAATGAGCAGTTCTTC
few,TRBV5-4,TRBJ2-7,NA,CASSLGPGEQYF,TGTGCCAGCAGCTTGGGTCCAGGCGAGCAGTACTTC
NA,TRBV5-1,TRBJ2-5,NA,CASSWDETQYF,TGCGCCAGCAGCTGGGACGAGACCCAGTACTTC
few,TRBV4-3,TRBJ2-7,TRBD2,CASSQVRGGGYEQYF,TGCGCCAGCAGCCAAGTGCGGGGGGGAGGCTACGAGCAGTACTTC
few,TRBV7-9,TRBJ2-3,TRBD1,CASSHSQGVDTQYF,TGTGCCAGCAGCCACTCTCAGGGGGTAGATACGCAGTATTTT
NA,TRBV5-1,TRBJ2-3,NA,CASSLERADTQYF,TGCGCCAGCAGCTTGGAGCGAGCAGATACGCAGTATTTT
NA,TRBV7-2,TRBJ1-1,TRBD1,CASSSSQGADTEAFF,TGTGCCAGCAGCTCCAGCCAGGGGGCAGACACTGAAGCTTTCTTT
many,TRBV28,TRBJ1-2,TRBD1,CASSSHTQGGYGYTF,TGTGCCAGCAGTTCCCATACTCAGGGGGGCTATGGCTACACCTTC
NA,TRBV5-4,TRBJ1-1,NA,CASSLQRGEAFF,TGTGCCAGCAGCTTGCAAAGGGGCGAAGCTTTCTTT
NA,TRBV10-2,TRBJ2-7,NA,CASSDTGAIYEQYF,TGCGCCAGCAGTGACACGGGGGCCATTTACGAGCAGTACTTC
few,TRBV28,TRBJ1-1,NA,CASKTGGLNTEAFF,TGTGCCAGCAAAACGGGGGGGCTAAACACTGAAGCTTTCTTT
few,TRBV12-3/TRBV12-4,TRBJ1-3,NA,CASSLGGLGNTIYF,TGTGCCAGCTCCCTCGGGGGGCTCGGAAACACCATATATTTT
many,TRBV5-1,TRBJ1-1,NA,CASSLDVRGRTEAFF,TGCGCCAGCAGCTTGGATGTCAGGGGCCGCACTGAAGCTTTCTTT
NA,TRBV12-3/TRBV12-4,TRBJ2-7,NA,CASTSGAGSYEQYF,TGTGCCAGCACCTCGGGAGCTGGCTCCTACGAGCAGTACTTC
NA,TRBV20-1,TRBJ2-1,TRBD2,CSVSGGPYNEQFF,TGCAGTGTTAGCGGGGGGCCCTACAATGAGCAGTTCTTC
few,TRBV28,TRBJ2-7,NA,CASVPQRGQGVYEQYF,TGTGCCAGCGTACCCCAACGTGGGCAGGGTGTCTACGAGCAGTACTTC
many,TRBV12-3/TRBV12-4,TRBJ2-4,NA,CASSPQGWTKNIQYF,TGTGCCAGCAGCCCACAGGGTTGGACCAAAAACATTCAGTACTTC
NA,TRBV19,TRBJ1-5,NA,CASSDRLNQPQHF,TGTGCCAGCAGCGACAGGTTGAATCAGCCCCAGCATTTT
few,TRBV5-1,TRBJ1-2,TRBD1,CASSSYRGGYGYTF,TGCGCCAGCAGCTCATACAGGGGAGGCTATGGCTACACCTTC
few,TRBV6-6,TRBJ1-1,TRBD1,CASSFLLTGLNTEAFF,TGTGCCAGCAGTTTCCTCCTGACAGGGCTGAACACTGAAGCTTTCTTT